The rows below give T cell receptor beta chains drawn from one sample of a study of blood T cell repertoires in COVID-19. Method: immunoSEQ multiplex PCR; TCRdb's copy keeps in-frame clones and lacks some. The sample lists approximately 110,000 clones; 65% to 80% were seen once. Material: peripheral blood. These receptor sequences come from a human donor with acute or convalescent COVID-19. The donor label of this sample is uncertain. The CDR3 runs from the conserved cysteine through the conserved F or W. The D gene is left open where the match is weak. Not all rows give a size; the values are once, few, many and, for expanded clones, a class.

CASGSGSGVSNEQFF | TGTGCTAGTGGCTCCGGGAGCGGGGTTTCCAATGAGCAGTTCTTC | TRBJ2-1 | . | TRBD2 | TRBV12-5
CASSPRTSSGANVLTF | TGTGCCAGCAGCCCCAGGACAAGCTCTGGGGCCAACGTCCTGACTTTC | TRBJ2-6 | . | . | TRBV9
CASSGGYGTVSTDTQYF | TGTGCCAGCAGCGGGGGATATGGGACTGTTAGCACAGATACGCAGTATTTT | TRBJ2-3 | . | . | TRBV13
CASSSPPGALRGTEAFF | TGTGCCAGCAGCTCGCCCCCAGGGGCCCTGAGGGGGACTGAAGCTTTCTTT | TRBJ1-1 | few | . | TRBV11-2
CASTRLGNTEAFF | TGTGCCAGCACTAGGTTAGGGAACACTGAAGCTTTCTTT | TRBJ1-1 | . | . | TRBV6-5
CASSRRGGAGETQYF | TGTGCCAGCAGCCGGCGCGGGGGGGCAGGGGAGACCCAGTACTTC | TRBJ2-5 | . | TRBD2 | TRBV3-1/TRBV3-2
CATSEGRDSNQPQHF | TGTGCCACCAGTGAGGGCAGAGATAGCAATCAGCCCCAGCATTTT | TRBJ1-5 | . | . | TRBV24-1
CASSAGTGSGANVLTF | TGTGCCAGTAGCGCCGGGACAGGGTCTGGGGCCAACGTCCTGACTTTC | TRBJ2-6 | . | TRBD1 | TRBV19
CAWSEGQGFGETQYF | TGTGCCTGGAGTGAGGGACAGGGATTCGGGGAGACCCAGTACTTC | TRBJ2-5 | . | TRBD1 | TRBV30
CASSPLTGFSFNEQFF | TGTGCCAGCAGCCCACTGACGGGTTTCTCTTTCAATGAGCAGTTCTTC | TRBJ2-1 | . | . | TRBV11-2
CASSSSGSGDYGYTF | . | TRBJ1-2 | . | . | TRBV27
CASSTGTGYTTF | TGTGCCAGCTCAACTGGGACAGGGTACACCACCTTC | TRBJ1-2 | . | TRBD1 | TRBV18
CAWSEGQGFQPQHF | TGTGCCTGGAGTGAGGGACAGGGCTTTCAGCCCCAGCATTTT | TRBJ1-5 | . | TRBD1 | TRBV30
CASTGWRGSTDTQYF | TGCGCCAGCACGGGCTGGCGGGGATCAACAGATACGCAGTATTTT | TRBJ2-3 | . | . | TRBV5-1
CASRPERGGAHEQFF | TGCGCCAGCCGCCCGGAGCGGGGGGGGGCCCATGAGCAGTTCTTC | TRBJ2-1 | . | TRBD2 | TRBV10-2
CASSYSTGISSYEQYF | TGTGCCAGCAGTTACTCTACCGGGATTAGCTCCTACGAGCAGTACTTC | TRBJ2-7 | . | . | TRBV6-6
CASSEGVLPDTQYF | TGCGCCAGCAGCGAAGGGGTCCTCCCAGATACGCAGTATTTT | TRBJ2-3 | once | . | TRBV5-1
CASSLEVAGNGYTF | TGTGCCAGCAGCTTAGAAGTAGCGGGGAATGGCTACACCTTC | TRBJ1-2 | . | . | TRBV11-2
CASSPLGTGATSWTQYF | TGTGCCAGCAGTCCTCTAGGGACAGGGGCGACCTCCTGGACCCAGTACTTC | TRBJ2-5 | few | TRBD1 | TRBV28
CASSPGTSGPADTQYF | TGCGCCAGCAGCCCGGGGACTAGCGGACCTGCAGATACGCAGTATTTT | TRBJ2-3 | . | TRBD2 | TRBV5-1
CASSDRTNPRTYTDTQYF | TGTGCCAGCAGTGACCGAACCAATCCCAGGACATACACAGATACGCAGTATTTT | TRBJ2-3 | . | . | TRBV6-4
CASSQGASRHNSPLHF | TGTGCCAGCAGCCAAGGGGCGTCTCGTCATAATTCACCCCTCCACTTT | TRBJ1-6 | . | . | TRBV3-1/TRBV3-2
CASSLAGTNYNEQFF | TGCGCCAGCAGCTTGGCCGGGACAAATTACAATGAGCAGTTCTTC | TRBJ2-1 | . | . | TRBV5-1
CASSITGFNEKLFF | TGTGCCAGCAGCATAACAGGTTTTAATGAAAAACTGTTTTTT | TRBJ1-4 | . | . | TRBV7-9
CASSAGPGHQSRAHGTQYF | TGTGCCAGTAGTGCGGGGCCGGGCCATCAAAGCCGGGCACACGGTACGCAGTATTTT | TRBJ2-3 | . | . | TRBV19
CAISESVGPGQETQYF | TGTGCCATCAGTGAGTCAGTTGGGCCAGGGCAAGAGACCCAGTACTTC | TRBJ2-5 | . | . | TRBV10-3
CASTRSGGHGYTF | TGTGCCAGCACCAGGTCAGGGGGCCATGGCTACACCTTC | TRBJ1-2 | . | TRBD1 | TRBV2
CASSEERGGPGELFF | TGTGCCAGCAGTGAAGAGCGGGGGGGCCCCGGGGAGCTGTTTTTT | TRBJ2-2 | few | TRBD2 | TRBV6-1
CASSVDGVGQSADTQYF | TGTGCCAGCAGCGTAGATGGGGTTGGACAGAGTGCAGATACGCAGTATTTT | TRBJ2-3 | . | . | TRBV9
CASSGLALTQFF | TGTGCCAGCTCGGGACTAGCGTTAACACAGTTCTTC | TRBJ2-1 | . | TRBD2 | TRBV12-3/TRBV12-4
CASSYGRNTGELFF | TGTGCCAGCAGTTACGGCAGGAACACCGGGGAGCTGTTTTTT | TRBJ2-2 | . | . | TRBV6-6
CASSLGGLAGKETQYF | TGTGCCAGCAGCTTAGGGGGGCTAGCGGGGAAAGAGACCCAGTACTTC | TRBJ2-5 | few | TRBD2 | TRBV11-2
CASSESRGRTGELFF | TGTGCCAGCAGTGAGTCCAGGGGGCGGACCGGGGAGCTGTTTTTT | TRBJ2-2 | . | TRBD1 | TRBV6-6
CASSQSGAGGTGELFF | TGCGCCAGCAGTCAATCAGGGGCAGGCGGCACCGGGGAGCTGTTTTTT | TRBJ2-2 | . | . | TRBV23-1
CASSLQGSIYGYTF | TGTGCCAGCAGCTTACAGGGGTCTATCTATGGCTACACCTTC | TRBJ1-2 | . | TRBD1 | TRBV5-8